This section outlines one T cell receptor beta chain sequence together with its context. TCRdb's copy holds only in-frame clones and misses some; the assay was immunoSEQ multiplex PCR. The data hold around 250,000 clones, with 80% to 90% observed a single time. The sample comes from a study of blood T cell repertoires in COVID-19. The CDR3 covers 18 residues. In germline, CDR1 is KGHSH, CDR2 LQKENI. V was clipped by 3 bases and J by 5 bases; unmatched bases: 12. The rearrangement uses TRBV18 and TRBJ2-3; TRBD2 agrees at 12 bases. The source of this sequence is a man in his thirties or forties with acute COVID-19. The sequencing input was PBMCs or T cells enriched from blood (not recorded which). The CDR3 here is CASSPDGGLAGGLDTQYF. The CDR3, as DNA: TGTGCCAGCTCACCGGACGGCGGCCTAGCGGGAGGGTTAGATACGCAGTATTTT.